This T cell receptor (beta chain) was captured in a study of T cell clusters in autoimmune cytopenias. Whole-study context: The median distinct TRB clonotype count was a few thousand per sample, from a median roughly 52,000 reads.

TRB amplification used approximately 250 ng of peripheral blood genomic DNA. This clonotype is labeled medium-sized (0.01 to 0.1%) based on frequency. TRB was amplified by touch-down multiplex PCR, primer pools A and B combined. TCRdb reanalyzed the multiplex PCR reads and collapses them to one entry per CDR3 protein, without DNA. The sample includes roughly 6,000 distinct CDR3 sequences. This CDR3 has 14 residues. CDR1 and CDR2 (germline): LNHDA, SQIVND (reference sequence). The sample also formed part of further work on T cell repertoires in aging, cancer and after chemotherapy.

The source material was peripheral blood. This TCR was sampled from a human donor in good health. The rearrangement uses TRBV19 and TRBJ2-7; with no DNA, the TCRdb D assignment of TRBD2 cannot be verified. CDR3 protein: CASSGLAGSYEQYF.